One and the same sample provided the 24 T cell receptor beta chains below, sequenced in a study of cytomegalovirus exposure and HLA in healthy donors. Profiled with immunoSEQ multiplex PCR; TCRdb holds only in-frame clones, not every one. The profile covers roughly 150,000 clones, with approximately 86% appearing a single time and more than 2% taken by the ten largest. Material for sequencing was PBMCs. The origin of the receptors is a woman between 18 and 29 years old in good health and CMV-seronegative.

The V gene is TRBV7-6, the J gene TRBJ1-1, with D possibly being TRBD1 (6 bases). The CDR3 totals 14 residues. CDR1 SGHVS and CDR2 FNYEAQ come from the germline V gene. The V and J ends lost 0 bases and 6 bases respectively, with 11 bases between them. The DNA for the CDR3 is TGTGCCAGCAGCTTAGCTACAGGGTCACCTGAAGCTTTCTTT. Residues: CASSLATGSPEAFF.

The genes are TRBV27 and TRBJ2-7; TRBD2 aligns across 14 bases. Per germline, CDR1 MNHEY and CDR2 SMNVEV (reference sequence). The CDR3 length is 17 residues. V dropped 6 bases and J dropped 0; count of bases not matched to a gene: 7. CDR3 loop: CASSPGLAGVSSYEQYF. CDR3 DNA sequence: TGTGCCAGCAGCCCGGGACTAGCGGGGGTTAGCTCCTACGAGCAGTACTTC.

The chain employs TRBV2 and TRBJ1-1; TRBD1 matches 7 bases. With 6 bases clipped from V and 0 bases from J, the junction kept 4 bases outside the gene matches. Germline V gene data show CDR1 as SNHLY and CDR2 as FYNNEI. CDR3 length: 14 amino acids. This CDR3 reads CASRRQGLNTEAFF. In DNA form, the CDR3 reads TGTGCCAGCAGAAGACAGGGCTTGAACACTGAAGCTTTCTTT.

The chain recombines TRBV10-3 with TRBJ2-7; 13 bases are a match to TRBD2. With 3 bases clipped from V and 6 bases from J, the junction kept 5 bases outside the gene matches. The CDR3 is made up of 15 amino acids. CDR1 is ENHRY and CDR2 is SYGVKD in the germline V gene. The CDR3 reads CAISELGTSGAEQYF. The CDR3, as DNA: TGTGCCATCAGTGAACTAGGGACTAGCGGGGCCGAGCAGTACTTC.

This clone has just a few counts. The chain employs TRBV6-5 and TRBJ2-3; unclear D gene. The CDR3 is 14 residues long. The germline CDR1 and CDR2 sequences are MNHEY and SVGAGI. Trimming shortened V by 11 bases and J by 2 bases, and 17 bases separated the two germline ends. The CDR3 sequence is CAVRKTGFTDTQYF. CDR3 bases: TGTGCCGTCCGAAAGACTGGATTCACAGATACGCAGTATTTT.

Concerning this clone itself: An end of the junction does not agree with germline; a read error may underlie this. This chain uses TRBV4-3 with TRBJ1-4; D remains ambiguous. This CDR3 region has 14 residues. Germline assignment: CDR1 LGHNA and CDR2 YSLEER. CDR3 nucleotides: TGCGCCAGCAGCCAGGAGGGCCCTAAGGAAAAACTGTTTTTT. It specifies CASSQEGPKEKLFF.

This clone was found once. The CDR3 nucleotides read TGTGCCAGCTCACCCCTGGGACAGGGCCCCAACACTGAAGCTTTCTTT. Encoded protein: CASSPLGQGPNTEAFF. This chain connects TRBV18 to TRBJ1-1, with 9 bases matching TRBD1. Looked up from germline, CDR1 is KGHSH and CDR2 is LQKENI. The CDR3 totals 16 residues. With V trimmed by 3 bases and J by 2 bases, 7 bases remained unmatched.

The CDR3: CSVWTGQRAEAFF. The CDR3 DNA reads as TGCAGCGTGTGGACAGGGCAGCGCGCTGAAGCTTTCTTT. V is TRBV29-1 and J is TRBJ1-1; TRBD1 agrees at 8 bases. V was clipped by 6 bases and J by 6 bases; unmatched bases: 9. Germline-derived CDR1 and CDR2 are SQVTM and ANQGSEA. The CDR3 is 13 amino acids. Variable domain in full (rest from reference TRBV29-1 and TRBJ1-1): SAVISQKPSRDICQRGTSLTIQCQVDSQVTMMFWYRQQPGQSLTLIATANQGSEATYESGFVIDKFPISRPNLTFSTLTVSNMSPEDSSIYLCSVWTGQRAEAFFGQGTRLTVV.

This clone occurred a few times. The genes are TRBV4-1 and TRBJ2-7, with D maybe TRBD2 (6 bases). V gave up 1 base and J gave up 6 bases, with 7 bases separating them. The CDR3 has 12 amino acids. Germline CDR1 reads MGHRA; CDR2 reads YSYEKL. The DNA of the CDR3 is TGCGCCAGCAGCCAAGTGGGGGGCGAGCAGTACTTC. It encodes CASSQVGGEQYF.

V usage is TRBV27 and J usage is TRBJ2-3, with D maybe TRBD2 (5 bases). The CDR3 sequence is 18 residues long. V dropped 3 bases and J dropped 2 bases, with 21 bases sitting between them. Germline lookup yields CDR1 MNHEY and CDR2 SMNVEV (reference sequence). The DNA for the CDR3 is TGTGCCAGCAGTTTGAGTCTACAGTCGGTACGGGACACAGATACGCAGTATTTT. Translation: CASSLSLQSVRDTDTQYF.

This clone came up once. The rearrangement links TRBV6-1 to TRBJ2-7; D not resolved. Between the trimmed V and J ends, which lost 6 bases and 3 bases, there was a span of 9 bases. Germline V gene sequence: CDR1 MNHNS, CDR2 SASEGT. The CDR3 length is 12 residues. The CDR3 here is CASSRGFYEQYF. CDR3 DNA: TGTGCCAGCAGCCGAGGATTCTACGAGCAGTACTTC.

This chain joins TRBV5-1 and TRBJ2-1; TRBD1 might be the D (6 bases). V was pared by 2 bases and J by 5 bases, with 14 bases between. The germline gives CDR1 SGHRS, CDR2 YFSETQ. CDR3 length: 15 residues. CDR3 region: CASSFRDRLHNEQFF. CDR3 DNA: TGCGCCAGCAGCTTCCGAGACAGGTTACACAATGAGCAGTTCTTC.

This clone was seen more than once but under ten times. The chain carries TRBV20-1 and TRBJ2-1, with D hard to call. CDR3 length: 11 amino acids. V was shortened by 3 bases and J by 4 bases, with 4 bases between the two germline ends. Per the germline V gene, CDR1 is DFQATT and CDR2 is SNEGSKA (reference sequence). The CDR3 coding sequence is TGCAGTGCTAGTCTATACAATGAGCAGTTCTTC. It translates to CSASLYNEQFF.

The CDR3, as DNA: TGCAGCGTTTGTGAAGGAGGAGGGCAAAGTCAGCCCCAGCATTTT. This codes for CSVCEGGGQSQPQHF. This chain connects TRBV29-1 to TRBJ1-5; D gene uncertain. This CDR3 contains 15 residues. V lost 5 bases and J lost 6, with 20 bases in between. Looked up from germline, CDR1 is SQVTM and CDR2 is ANQGSEA.

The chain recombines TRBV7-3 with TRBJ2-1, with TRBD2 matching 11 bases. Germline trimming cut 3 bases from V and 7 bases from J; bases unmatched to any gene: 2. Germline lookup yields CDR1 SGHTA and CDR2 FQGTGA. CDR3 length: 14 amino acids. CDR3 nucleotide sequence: TGTGCCAGCAGCTTTAGCGGGGGGGCAAATGAGCAGTTCTTC. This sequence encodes CASSFSGGANEQFF. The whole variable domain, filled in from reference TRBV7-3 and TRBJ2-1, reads GAGVSQTPSNKVTEKGKYVELRCDPISGHTALYWYRQSLGQGPEFLIYFQGTGAADDSGLPNDRFFAVRPEGSVSTLKIQRTERGDSAVYLCASSFSGGANEQFFGPGTRLTVL.

The CDR3 coding sequence is TGTGCCAGCAGGGCCGGAGGAGGGTCTGAAGCTTTCTTT. Translated, it gives CASRAGGGSEAFF. The chain uses TRBV27 and TRBJ1-1; D is undetermined. Trimming took off 6 bases at V and 6 bases at J, with 14 bases between the two ends. From germline, CDR1 is MNHEY and CDR2 SMNVEV (reference sequence). The CDR3 loop spans 13 amino acids.

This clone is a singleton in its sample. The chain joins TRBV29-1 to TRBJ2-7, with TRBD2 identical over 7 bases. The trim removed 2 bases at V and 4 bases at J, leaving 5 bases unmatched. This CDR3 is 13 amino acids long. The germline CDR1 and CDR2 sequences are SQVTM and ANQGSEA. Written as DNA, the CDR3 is TGCAGCGTTGAATCGGGCGGGAGTTACGAGCAGTACTTC. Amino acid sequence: CSVESGGSYEQYF.

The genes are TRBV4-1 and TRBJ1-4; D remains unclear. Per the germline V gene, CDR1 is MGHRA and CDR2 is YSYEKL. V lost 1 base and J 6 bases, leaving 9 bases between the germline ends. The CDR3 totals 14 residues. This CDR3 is CASSQGTDYEKLFF. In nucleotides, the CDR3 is TGCGCCAGCAGCCAAGGGACGGACTATGAAAAACTGTTTTTT.

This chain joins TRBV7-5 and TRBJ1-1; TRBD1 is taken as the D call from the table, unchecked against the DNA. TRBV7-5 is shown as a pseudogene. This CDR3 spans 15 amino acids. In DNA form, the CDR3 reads TGTGTCAGAAGGCCTTTTGGGCCGCGGAACACTGAAGCTTTCTTT. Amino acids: CVRRPFGPRNTEAFF.

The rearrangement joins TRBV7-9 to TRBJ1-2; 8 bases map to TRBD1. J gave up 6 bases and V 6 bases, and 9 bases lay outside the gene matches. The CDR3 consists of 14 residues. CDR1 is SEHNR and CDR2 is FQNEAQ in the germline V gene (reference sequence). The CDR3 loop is CASRRGQGEDGYTF. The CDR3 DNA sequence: TGTGCCAGCAGACGTGGACAGGGAGAAGATGGCTACACCTTC.

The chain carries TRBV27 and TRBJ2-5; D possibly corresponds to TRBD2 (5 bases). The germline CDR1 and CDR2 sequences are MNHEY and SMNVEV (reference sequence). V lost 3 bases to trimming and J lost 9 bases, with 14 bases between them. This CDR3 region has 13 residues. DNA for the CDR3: TGTGCCAGCAGTTTGAGGCGGTTCGGGGCCCAGTACTTC. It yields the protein CASSLRRFGAQYF.

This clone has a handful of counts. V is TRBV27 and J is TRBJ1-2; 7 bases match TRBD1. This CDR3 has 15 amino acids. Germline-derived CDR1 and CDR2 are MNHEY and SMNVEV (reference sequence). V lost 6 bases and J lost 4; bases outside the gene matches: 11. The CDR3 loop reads CASSFWTGDPYGYTF. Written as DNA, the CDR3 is TGTGCCAGCAGCTTTTGGACAGGTGACCCCTATGGCTACACCTTC.

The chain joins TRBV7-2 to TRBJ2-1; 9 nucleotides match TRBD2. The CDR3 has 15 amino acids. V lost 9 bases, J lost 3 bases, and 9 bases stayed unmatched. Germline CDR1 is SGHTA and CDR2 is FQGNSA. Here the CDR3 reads CASDQAGGIYNEQFF. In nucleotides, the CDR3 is TGTGCCAGTGACCAAGCGGGAGGTATCTACAATGAGCAGTTCTTC.

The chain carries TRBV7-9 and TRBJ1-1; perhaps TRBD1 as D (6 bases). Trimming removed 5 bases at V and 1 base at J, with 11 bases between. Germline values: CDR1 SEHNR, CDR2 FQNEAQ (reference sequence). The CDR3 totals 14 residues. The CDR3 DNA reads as TGTGCCAGCAGCCTCGGGACACGGAACACTGAAGCTTTCTTT. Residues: CASSLGTRNTEAFF.